This TCR beta chain stems from a study of monozygotic twins with inflammatory bowel disease. The CDR3 is made up of 13 amino acids. CDR1 is SGHKS, CDR2 YYEKEE, per germline (reference sequence). Using TCRalpha and TCRbeta cDNA, the researchers carried out two nested PCRs that lasted approximately 16 and 10 cycles. Following a re-call of the 5' RACE reads, TCRdb has one entry per CDR3 protein and lacks DNA. The table lists some 130,000 distinct CDR3 sequences. Without any T cell sorting, total RNA was isolated from whole blood. The sample consisted of blood. The gene calls are TRBV5-5 and TRBJ2-5. This TCR was recovered from a human donor with ulcerative colitis or Crohn's disease, or a healthy co-twin of an affected twin (not recorded which). The CDR3 loop is CASTPRFGETQYF.